These 15 T cell receptor beta chains originate from one sample sequenced in a study of T-cell reconstitution after alpha-beta-depleted transplantation in children. TCRbeta library preparation incorporated unique molecular identifiers. One entry per CDR3 protein, called by TCRdb with MiXCR from the PCR reads. The repertoire consists of hundreds of thousands of distinct CDR3 sequences, with under 9.5% occurring once and the leading ten covering over 5%. Sequencing used PBMCs from the stem cell graft donor, obtained from the stem cell graft. The receptors were gathered from a human donor who donated a stem cell graft to a child with acute lymphoblastic leukemia.

The V gene is TRBV7-9, the J gene TRBJ2-1, with D possibly being TRBD1 or TRBD2 (5 bases each). Germline V lookup: CDR1 SEHNR, CDR2 FQNEAQ (reference sequence). The CDR3 is 16 residues long. Trimming removed 5 bases from V and 4 bases from J, with 18 bases in between. In DNA, the CDR3 is TGTGCCAGCAGCCCCCGGGACGGAGATTCTTACAATGAGCAGTTCTTC. Encoded protein: CASSPRDGDSYNEQFF.

This clonotype was seen ten or more times. The V and J genes are TRBV7-7 and TRBJ2-2, with D perhaps given as TRBD1 or TRBD2 (5 bases each). The length of the CDR3 is 15 residues. Germline assignment: CDR1 SSHAT and CDR2 FNYEAQ (reference sequence). The ends were cut back, 5 bases at V and 3 bases at J, with 13 bases in the middle. The CDR3 DNA sequence: TGTGCCAGCAGCCCCCAAGTGGGGGACACCGGGGAGCTGTTTTTT. Protein product: CASSPQVGDTGELFF.

This clonotype was found a few times. The gene calls are TRBV24-1 and TRBJ1-2; 7 bases line up with TRBD1. The CDR3 length is 13 residues. Per germline, CDR1 KGHDR and CDR2 SFDVKD. The V gene end was trimmed by 9 bases and the J gene end by 2 bases; junction bases not matched to a gene: 5. CDR3 amino acids: CATSRDRNYGYTF. CDR3 nucleotide sequence: TGTGCCACCTCCCGGGACAGAAACTATGGCTACACCTTC.

This clonotype was picked up many times. The rearrangement links TRBV29-1 to TRBJ2-5; D is undetermined. CDR1 and CDR2 from the germline V gene are SQVTM and ANQGSEA. V shed 6 bases and J shed 4 bases, with 6 bases lying between them. This CDR3 has 10 amino acids. The CDR3 region has the DNA TGCAGCGTCAGGTCAGAGACCCAGTACTTC. Translation gives CSVRSETQYF.

The table lists this clonotype with many counts. The chain has TRBV6-2 or TRBV6-3 and TRBJ2-5, with a tentative D call TRBD1 (6 bases). V was pared by 6 bases and J by 2 bases, with 19 bases between. The CDR3 consists of 16 residues. Looked up from germline, CDR1 is MNHEY and CDR2 is SVGEGT. The CDR3 DNA reads TGTGCCAGCAGACCTGGACAGACGTGGGGGCAAGAGACCCAGTACTTC. Translating it yields CASRPGQTWGQETQYF.

This clonotype came up many times. The chain couples TRBV3-1 to TRBJ1-1; 8 bases are shared with TRBD1. Germline V gene data show CDR1 as LGHDT and CDR2 as YNNKEL (reference sequence). The V and J ends lost 5 bases and 4 bases, in that order; junction bases with no gene match: 3. The CDR3 sequence is 13 residues long. CDR3 DNA: TGTGCCAGCAGCGTTACAGGGGGCACTGAAGCTTTCTTT. As protein: CASSVTGGTEAFF.

A few counts support this clonotype. The CDR3 DNA is TGCGCCAGCAGCTTGCGGCAGGACACAGATACGCAGTATTTT. Its translation: CASSLRQDTDTQYF. V usage is TRBV5-1 and J usage is TRBJ2-3; D uncertain. The CDR3 has 14 residues. The germline gives CDR1 SGHRS, CDR2 YFSETQ. V lost 1 base, J lost 2 bases, and 8 bases lay in between.

The sample holds a few counts of this clonotype. The genes are TRBV5-1 and TRBJ2-7; 7 bases agree with TRBD1. CDR1 is SGHRS and CDR2 is YFSETQ in the germline V gene. The V segment lost 4 bases and the J segment 6 bases; nucleotides outside the gene matches: 10. The CDR3 loop spans 14 amino acids. In nucleotides, the CDR3 is TGCGCCAGCAGCCCGAAGACAGGGCTGGTCGAGCAGTACTTC. It specifies CASSPKTGLVEQYF.

This clonotype was observed many times. The chain combines TRBV6-1 with TRBJ2-1; 7 nucleotides line up with TRBD1. The CDR3 runs 18 residues. The V segment lost 4 bases and the J segment 4 bases; nucleotides outside the gene matches: 16. Germline CDR1 and CDR2: MNHNS and SASEGT. The chain's CDR3 is CASSAPTPGQRTYNEQFF. In nucleotides, the CDR3 is TGTGCCAGCAGTGCCCCAACACCGGGACAGCGAACTTACAATGAGCAGTTCTTC.

This clonotype was seen more than once but under ten times. This chain joins TRBV29-1 and TRBJ2-1, with 8 bases identical to TRBD1. The CDR3 is 15 amino acids. The V segment lost 0 bases and the J segment 9 bases; nucleotides outside the gene matches: 10. Germline V gene sequence: CDR1 SQVTM, CDR2 ANQGSEA. The CDR3 is CSVEDLQGEEGEQFF. CDR3 coding DNA: TGCAGCGTTGAAGATCTACAGGGGGAAGAGGGTGAGCAGTTCTTC.

This clonotype was seen only a few times. The J gene is TRBJ1-3, the V gene TRBV4-3; 7 positions agree with TRBD1. J lost 2 bases, V lost 2 bases, and 9 bases had no gene match. The CDR3 runs 17 residues. CDR1 LGHNA and CDR2 YSLEER come from the germline V gene. Here the CDR3 reads CASSQRQGWFPGNTIYF. CDR3 DNA sequence: TGCGCCAGCAGCCAAAGACAGGGATGGTTCCCTGGAAACACCATATATTTT.

This clonotype was counted between two and nine times. The rearrangement uses TRBV5-6 and TRBJ1-2; D uncertain. The CDR3 totals 11 residues. Trimming shortened V by 2 bases and J by 7 bases, and 6 bases separated the two germline ends. Germline CDR1 reads SGHDT; CDR2 reads YYEEEE. CDR3 protein: CASSFDFGYTF. The CDR3 DNA reads TGTGCCAGCAGCTTCGACTTTGGCTACACCTTC.

J is TRBJ2-3 and V is TRBV7-7; D call uncertain. The CDR3 sequence is 14 residues long. V lost 5 bases and J 1 base, leaving 10 bases between the germline ends. CDR1 SSHAT and CDR2 FNYEAQ come from the germline V gene (reference sequence). The CDR3 spells CASSVDVGTDTQYF. The CDR3 DNA follows: TGTGCCAGCAGCGTGGACGTAGGCACAGATACGCAGTATTTT.

This clonotype was detected only a few times. The chain recombines TRBV5-1 with TRBJ2-5, with 12 nucleotides matching TRBD2. Germline CDR1 SGHRS, CDR2 YFSETQ. The junction had 4 bases not matched to a gene; V was cut back by 3 bases and J by 4 bases. The CDR3 runs to 15 residues. The CDR3 sequence: CASSSSTSGGETQYF. Here the CDR3 DNA reads TGCGCCAGCAGCTCTTCGACTAGCGGGGGAGAGACCCAGTACTTC.

The V call is TRBV7-8, the J call TRBJ1-2; no definite D call. This CDR3 has 14 residues. Trimming removed 5 bases from V and 1 base from J, with 11 bases in between. Germline V gene lookup returns CDR1 SGHVS and CDR2 FQNEAQ. DNA of the CDR3: TGTGCCAGCAGCAAGGAATGGGGTAACTATGGCTACACCTTC. This encodes CASSKEWGNYGYTF. Using reference TRBV7-8 and TRBJ1-2 for the parts outside the CDR3, the full variable domain is GAGVSQSPRYKVAKRGQDVALRCDPISGHVSLFWYQQALGQGPEFLTYFQNEAQLDKSGLPSDRFFAERPEGSVSTLKIQRTQQEDSAVYLCASSKEWGNYGYTFGSGTRLTVV.